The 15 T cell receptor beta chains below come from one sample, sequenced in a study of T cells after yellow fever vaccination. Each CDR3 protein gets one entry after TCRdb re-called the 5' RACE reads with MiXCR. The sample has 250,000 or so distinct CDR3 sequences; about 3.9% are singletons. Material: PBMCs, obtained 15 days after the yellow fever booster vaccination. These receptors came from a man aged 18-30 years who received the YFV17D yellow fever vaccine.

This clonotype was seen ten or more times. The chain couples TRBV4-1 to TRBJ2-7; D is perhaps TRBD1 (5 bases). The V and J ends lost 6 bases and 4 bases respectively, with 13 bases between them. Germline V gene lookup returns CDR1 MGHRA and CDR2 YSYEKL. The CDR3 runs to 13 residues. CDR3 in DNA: TGCGCCAGCAGTCTCAGGGATGGATACGAGCAGTACGTC. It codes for CASSLRDGYEQYV.

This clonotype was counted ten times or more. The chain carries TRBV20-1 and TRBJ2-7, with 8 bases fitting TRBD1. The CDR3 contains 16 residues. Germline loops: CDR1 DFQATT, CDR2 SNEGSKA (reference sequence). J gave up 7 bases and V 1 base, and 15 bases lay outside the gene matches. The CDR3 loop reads CSARALPGRGLHEQYF. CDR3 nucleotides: TGCAGTGCTAGAGCCCTTCCCGGCAGGGGGCTTCATGAGCAGTACTTC.

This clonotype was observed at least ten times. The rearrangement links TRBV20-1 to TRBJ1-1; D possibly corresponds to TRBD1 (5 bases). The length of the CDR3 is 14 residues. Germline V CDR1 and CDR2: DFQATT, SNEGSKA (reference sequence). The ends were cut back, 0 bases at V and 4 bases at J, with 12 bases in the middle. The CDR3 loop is CSARDQGFGTEAFF. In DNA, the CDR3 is TGCAGTGCTAGAGACCAGGGTTTCGGCACTGAAGCTTTCTTT.

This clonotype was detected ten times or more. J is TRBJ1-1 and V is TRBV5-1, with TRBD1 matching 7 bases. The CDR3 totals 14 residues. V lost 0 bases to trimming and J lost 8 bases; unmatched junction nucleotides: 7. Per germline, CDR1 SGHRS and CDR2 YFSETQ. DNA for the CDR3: TGCGCCAGCAGCTTGGTTGGGCGGGACAGCGAAGCTTTCTTT. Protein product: CASSLVGRDSEAFF.

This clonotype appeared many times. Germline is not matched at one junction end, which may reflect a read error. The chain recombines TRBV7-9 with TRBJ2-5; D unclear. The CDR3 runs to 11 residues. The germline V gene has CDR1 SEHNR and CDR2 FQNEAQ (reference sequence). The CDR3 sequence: CASSPDRISHF. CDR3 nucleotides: TGTGCCAGCAGCCCGGACCGGATTTCTCACTTC.

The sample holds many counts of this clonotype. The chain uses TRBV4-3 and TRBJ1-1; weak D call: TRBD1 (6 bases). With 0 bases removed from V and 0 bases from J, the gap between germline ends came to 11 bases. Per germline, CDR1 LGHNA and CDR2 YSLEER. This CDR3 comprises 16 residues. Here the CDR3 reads CASSQDNRAMNTEAFF. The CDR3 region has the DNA TGCGCCAGCAGCCAAGATAACAGGGCGATGAACACTGAAGCTTTCTTT.

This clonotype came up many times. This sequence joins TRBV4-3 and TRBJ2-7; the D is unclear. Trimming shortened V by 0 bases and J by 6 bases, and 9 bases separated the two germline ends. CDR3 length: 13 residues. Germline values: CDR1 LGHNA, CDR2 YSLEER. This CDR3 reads CASSQDGVAEQYF. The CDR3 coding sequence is TGCGCCAGCAGCCAAGACGGTGTCGCCGAGCAGTACTTC.

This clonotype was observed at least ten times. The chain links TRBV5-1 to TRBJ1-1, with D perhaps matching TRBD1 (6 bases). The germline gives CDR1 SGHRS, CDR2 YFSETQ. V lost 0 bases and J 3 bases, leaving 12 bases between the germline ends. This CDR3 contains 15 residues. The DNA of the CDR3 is TGCGCCAGCAGCTTGGCCTACGGGGGCCACACTGAAGCTTTCTTT. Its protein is CASSLAYGGHTEAFF. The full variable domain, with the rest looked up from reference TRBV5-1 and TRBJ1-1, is KAGVTQTPRYLIKTRGQQVTLSCSPISGHRSVSWYQQTPGQGLQFLFEYFSETQRNKGNFPGRFSGRQFSNSRSEMNVSTLELGDSALYLCASSLAYGGHTEAFFGQGTRLTVV.

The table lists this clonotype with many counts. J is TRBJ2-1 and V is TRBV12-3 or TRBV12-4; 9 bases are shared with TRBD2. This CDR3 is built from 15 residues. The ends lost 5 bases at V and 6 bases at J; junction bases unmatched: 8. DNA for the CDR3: TGTGCCAGCAGTCGCCGGGCTAGCGGGGCCAATGAGCAGTTCTTC. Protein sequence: CASSRRASGANEQFF.

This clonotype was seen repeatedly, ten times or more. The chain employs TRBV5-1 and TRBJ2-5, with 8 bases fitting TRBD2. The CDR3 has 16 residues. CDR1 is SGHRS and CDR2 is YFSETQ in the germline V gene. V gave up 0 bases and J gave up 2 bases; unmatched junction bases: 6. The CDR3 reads CASSLGSGGIQETQYF. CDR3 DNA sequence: TGCGCCAGCAGCTTGGGAAGCGGGGGTATACAAGAGACCCAGTACTTC.

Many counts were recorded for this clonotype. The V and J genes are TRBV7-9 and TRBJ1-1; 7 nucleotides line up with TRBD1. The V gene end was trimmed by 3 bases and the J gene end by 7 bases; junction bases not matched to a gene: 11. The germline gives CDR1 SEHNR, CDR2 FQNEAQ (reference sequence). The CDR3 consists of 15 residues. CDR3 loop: CASSFRTGLLDEAFF. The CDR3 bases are TGTGCCAGCAGCTTTCGGACAGGACTCCTTGATGAAGCTTTCTTT.

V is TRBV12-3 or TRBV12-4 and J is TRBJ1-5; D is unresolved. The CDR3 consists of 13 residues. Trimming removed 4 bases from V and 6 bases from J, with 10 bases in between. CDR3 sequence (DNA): TGTGCCAGCAGTTATTCAGCGGGTCAGCCCCAGCATTTT. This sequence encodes CASSYSAGQPQHF.

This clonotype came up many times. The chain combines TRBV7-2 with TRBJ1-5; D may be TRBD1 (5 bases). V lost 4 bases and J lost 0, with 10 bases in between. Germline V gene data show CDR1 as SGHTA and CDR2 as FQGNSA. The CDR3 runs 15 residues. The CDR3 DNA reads TGTGCCAGCAGCTCCCGGGGCCGTAGCAATCAGCCCCAGCATTTT. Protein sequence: CASSSRGRSNQPQHF.

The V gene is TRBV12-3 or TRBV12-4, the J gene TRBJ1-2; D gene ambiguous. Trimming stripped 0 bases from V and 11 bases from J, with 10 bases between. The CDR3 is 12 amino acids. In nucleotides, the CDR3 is TGTGCCAGCAGTTTAGCCCCCTCGGGATACACCTTC. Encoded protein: CASSLAPSGYTF.

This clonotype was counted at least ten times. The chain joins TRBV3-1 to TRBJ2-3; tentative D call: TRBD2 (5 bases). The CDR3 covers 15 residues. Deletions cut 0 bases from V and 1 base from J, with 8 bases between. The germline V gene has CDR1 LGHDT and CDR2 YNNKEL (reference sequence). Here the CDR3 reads CASSQDGSRTDTQYF. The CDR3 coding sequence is TGTGCCAGCAGCCAAGATGGGAGCCGCACAGATACGCAGTATTTT.